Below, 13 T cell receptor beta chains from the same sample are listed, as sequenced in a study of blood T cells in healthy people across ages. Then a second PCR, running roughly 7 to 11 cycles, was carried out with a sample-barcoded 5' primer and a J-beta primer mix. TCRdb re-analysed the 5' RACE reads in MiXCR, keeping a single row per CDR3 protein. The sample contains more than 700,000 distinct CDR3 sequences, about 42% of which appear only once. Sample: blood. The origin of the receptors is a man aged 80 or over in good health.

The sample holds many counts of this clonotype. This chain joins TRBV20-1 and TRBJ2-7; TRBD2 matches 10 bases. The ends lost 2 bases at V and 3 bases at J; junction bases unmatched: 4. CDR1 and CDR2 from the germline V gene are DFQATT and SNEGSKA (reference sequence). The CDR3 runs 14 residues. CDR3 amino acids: CSARPGTSDYEQYF. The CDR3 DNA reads TGCAGTGCTAGACCAGGGACTAGCGACTACGAGCAGTACTTC.

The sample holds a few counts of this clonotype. This CDR3 reads CASSLSPDHEQYF. The CDR3 DNA sequence: TGTGCCAGCAGCTTAAGTCCGGACCACGAGCAGTACTTC. The chain has TRBV9 and TRBJ2-7, with unresolved D. This CDR3 has 13 amino acids. CDR1 SGDLS and CDR2 YYNGEE come from the germline V gene. The V end lost 4 bases, the J end lost 5 bases, and 13 bases lay between the germline ends.

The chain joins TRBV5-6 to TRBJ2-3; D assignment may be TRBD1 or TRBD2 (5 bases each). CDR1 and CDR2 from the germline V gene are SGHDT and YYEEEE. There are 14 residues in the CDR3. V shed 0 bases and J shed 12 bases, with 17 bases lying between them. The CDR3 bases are TGTGCCAGCAGCTTGGGGGCCCGGGACCGTTTCCAGTATTTT. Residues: CASSLGARDRFQYF.

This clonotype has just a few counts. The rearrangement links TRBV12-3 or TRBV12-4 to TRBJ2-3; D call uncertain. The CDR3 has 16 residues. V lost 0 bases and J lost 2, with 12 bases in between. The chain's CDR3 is CASSLASLGFTDTQYF. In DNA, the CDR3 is TGTGCCAGCAGTTTAGCATCGCTGGGATTCACAGATACGCAGTATTTT.

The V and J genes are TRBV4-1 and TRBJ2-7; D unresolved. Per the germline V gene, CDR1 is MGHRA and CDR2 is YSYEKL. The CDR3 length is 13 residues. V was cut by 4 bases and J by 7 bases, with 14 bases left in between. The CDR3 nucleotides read TGCGCCAGCAGCCCCATCAATGGGTTTGAGCAGTACTTC. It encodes CASSPINGFEQYF.

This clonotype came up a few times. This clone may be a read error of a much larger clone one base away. The CDR3 nucleotides are TGCAGTGCTAGAGGTGGAAGGAGGTACAATGAGCAGTACTTC. Protein product: CSARGGRRYNEQYF. The chain recombines TRBV20-1 with TRBJ2-5, with D maybe TRBD2 (5 bases). V lost 1 base to trimming and J lost 11 bases, with 20 bases between them. CDR3 length: 14 amino acids. The germline V gene has CDR1 DFQATT and CDR2 SNEGSKA (reference sequence).

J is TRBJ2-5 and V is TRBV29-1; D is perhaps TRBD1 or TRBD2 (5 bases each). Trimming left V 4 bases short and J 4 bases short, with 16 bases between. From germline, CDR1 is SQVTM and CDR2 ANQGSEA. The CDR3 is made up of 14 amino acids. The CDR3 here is CSVGRAGSRETQYF. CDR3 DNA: TGCAGCGTTGGAAGGGCAGGGAGTCGAGAGACCCAGTACTTC.

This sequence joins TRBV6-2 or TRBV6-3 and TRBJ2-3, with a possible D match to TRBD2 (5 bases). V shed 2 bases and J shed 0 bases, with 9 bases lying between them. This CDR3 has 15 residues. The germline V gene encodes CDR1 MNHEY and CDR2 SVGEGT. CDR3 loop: CASSYGGRSTDTQYF. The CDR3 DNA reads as TGTGCCAGCAGTTACGGAGGCAGGAGCACAGATACGCAGTATTTT.

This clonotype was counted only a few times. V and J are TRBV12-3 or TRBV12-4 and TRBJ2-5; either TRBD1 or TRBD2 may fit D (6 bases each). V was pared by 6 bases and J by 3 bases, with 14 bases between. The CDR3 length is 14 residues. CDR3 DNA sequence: TGTGCCAGCAGGCCAAGGGGGGCGAAAGAGACCCAGTACTTC. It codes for CASRPRGAKETQYF.

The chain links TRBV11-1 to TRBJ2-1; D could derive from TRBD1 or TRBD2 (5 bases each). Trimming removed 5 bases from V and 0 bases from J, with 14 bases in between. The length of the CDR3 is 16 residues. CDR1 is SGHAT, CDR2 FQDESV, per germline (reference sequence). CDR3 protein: CASSPRGSSSYNEQFF. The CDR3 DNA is TGTGCCAGCAGCCCACGGGGCTCTAGCTCCTACAATGAGCAGTTCTTC.

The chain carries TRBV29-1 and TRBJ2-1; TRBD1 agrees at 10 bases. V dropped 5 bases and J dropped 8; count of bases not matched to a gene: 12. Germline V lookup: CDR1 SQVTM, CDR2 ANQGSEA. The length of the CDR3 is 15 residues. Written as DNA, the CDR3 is TGCAGCGTTTTTTTTTTGGGACAGGGGTCAGATGAGCAGTTCTTC. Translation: CSVFFLGQGSDEQFF.

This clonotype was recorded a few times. CDR3 residues: CSARPGTSGSNTDTQYF. CDR3 nucleotides: TGCAGTGCTAGACCCGGGACTAGCGGGAGCAACACAGATACGCAGTATTTT. The chain uses TRBV20-1 and TRBJ2-3, with TRBD2 matching 14 bases. CDR1 and CDR2 (germline): DFQATT, SNEGSKA (reference sequence). J lost 2 bases, V lost 2 bases, and 6 bases had no gene match. The CDR3 contains 17 residues.

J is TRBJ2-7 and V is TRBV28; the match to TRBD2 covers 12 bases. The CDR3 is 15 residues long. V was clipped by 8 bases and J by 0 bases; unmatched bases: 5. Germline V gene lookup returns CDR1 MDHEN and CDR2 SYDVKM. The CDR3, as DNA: TGTGCCAGCGGATCTAGCGGGAGGGGCTCCTACGAGCAGTACTTC. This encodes CASGSSGRGSYEQYF. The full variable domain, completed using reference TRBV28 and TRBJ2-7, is DVKVTQSSRYLVKRTGEKVFLECVQDMDHENMFWYRQDPGLGLRLIYFSYDVKMKEKGDIPEGYSVSREKKERFSLILESASTNQTSMYLCASGSSGRGSYEQYFGPGTRLTVT.